Below, 10 T cell receptor beta chains from the same sample are listed, as sequenced in a study of blood T cell repertoires in COVID-19. Data came from immunoSEQ multiplex PCR; TCRdb stores just in-frame clones and leaves some out. The sample includes more than 350,000 clones, around nine tenths of them seen just once. The sequenced sample was PBMCs or T cells enriched from blood (not recorded which). The receptors stem from a woman between 50 and 59 years old who had recovered from COVID-19.

This clone was observed a handful of times. V and J are TRBV18 and TRBJ2-7, with 10 bases lining up with TRBD1. Germline CDR1 and CDR2: KGHSH and LQKENI. The V segment lost 3 bases and the J segment 6 bases; nucleotides outside the gene matches: 8. This CDR3 contains 15 residues. CDR3 coding DNA: TGTGCCAGCTCACCCCGAGGGACAGGGGCAGGCGAGCAGTACTTC. It codes for CASSPRGTGAGEQYF.

This sequence joins TRBV6-2 or TRBV6-3 and TRBJ2-7; TRBD1 matches at 9 bases. Germline loops: CDR1 MNHEY, CDR2 SVGEGT. The CDR3 covers 15 residues. V shed 5 bases, J shed 6 bases, and the junction held 11 bases outside the gene matches. This chain's CDR3 is CASSPPPGQGTEQYF. CDR3 DNA sequence: TGTGCCAGCAGTCCGCCCCCGGGACAGGGAACCGAGCAGTACTTC.

The chain recombines TRBV30 with TRBJ1-3; tentatively, D is TRBD1 (5 bases). CDR3 length: 14 amino acids. Per the germline V gene, CDR1 is GTSNPN and CDR2 is SVGIG (reference sequence). Trimming took off 3 bases at V and 3 bases at J, with 12 bases between the two ends. The CDR3 loop is CAWSSGYIGNTIYF. In nucleotides, the CDR3 is TGTGCCTGGAGCTCAGGGTATATTGGAAACACCATATATTTT.

The chain recombines TRBV5-1 with TRBJ2-1, with 7 bases lining up with TRBD1. CDR3 length: 15 residues. Germline V CDR1 and CDR2: SGHRS, YFSETQ. With 0 bases clipped from V and 2 bases from J, the junction kept 2 bases outside the gene matches. The CDR3 bases are TGCGCCAGCAGCTTGGGTCAGGGGGCCTACAATGAGCAGTTCTTC. It codes for CASSLGQGAYNEQFF.

This rearrangement joins TRBV18 to TRBJ2-2, with TRBD1 as a possible D gene (6 bases). CDR1 and CDR2 (germline): KGHSH, LQKENI. The CDR3 length is 12 residues. V lost 3 bases and J 8 bases, leaving 7 bases between the germline ends. The CDR3 region has the DNA TGTGCCAGCTCACCGGACAGAGGGGAGCTGTTTTTT. Protein product: CASSPDRGELFF.

The sample holds one count of this clone. The J gene is TRBJ1-1, the V gene TRBV5-8; D gene ambiguous. V lost 0 bases, J lost 2 bases, and 5 bases lay in between. Germline assignment: CDR1 SGHTS and CDR2 YDEGEE. The CDR3 has 13 amino acids. DNA of the CDR3: TGTGCCAGCAGCTTGGTAGCTAACACTGAAGCTTTCTTT. Translated: CASSLVANTEAFF.

This chain joins TRBV28 and TRBJ1-1; no clear D gene. This CDR3 contains 14 residues. Germline lookup yields CDR1 MDHEN and CDR2 SYDVKM. Trimming shortened V by 4 bases and J by 7 bases, and 16 bases separated the two germline ends. CDR3 protein: CASSSHLGGVEAFF. CDR3 DNA: TGTGCCAGCAGTTCCCACCTGGGAGGAGTTGAAGCTTTCTTT.

The V and J genes are TRBV6-5 and TRBJ2-7; TRBD1 agrees at 7 bases. Germline CDR1 reads MNHEY; CDR2 reads SVGAGI. The CDR3 covers 16 residues. The V and J ends lost 0 bases and 3 bases, in that order; junction bases with no gene match: 8. This CDR3 is CASSYSKGTANYEQYF. CDR3 DNA sequence: TGTGCCAGCAGTTACTCGAAGGGGACAGCAAACTACGAGCAGTACTTC.

This sequence joins TRBV27 and TRBJ1-4; 8 bases are shared with TRBD1. CDR1 and CDR2 from the germline V gene are MNHEY and SMNVEV (reference sequence). This CDR3 is 14 amino acids long. With 11 bases clipped from V and 7 bases from J, the junction kept 12 bases outside the gene matches. Here the CDR3 DNA reads TGTGCCTCATCTCCAGGGGGCTTAAGTGAAAAACTGTTTTTT. Translating it yields CASSPGGLSEKLFF. The full variable domain, in which reference TRBV27 and TRBJ1-4 provide the parts outside the CDR3, is EAQVTQNPRYLITVTGKKLTVTCSQNMNHEYMSWYRQDPGLGLRQIYYSMNVEVTDKGDVPEGYKVSRKEKRNFPLILESPSPNQTSLYFCASSPGGLSEKLFFGSGTQLSVL.

The V call is TRBV3-1 (or the pseudogene TRBV3-2), the J call TRBJ1-2; TRBD1 is a possible D gene (6 bases). Germline V gene data show CDR1 as LGHDT and CDR2 as YNNKEL (reference sequence). This CDR3 is 16 amino acids long. The germline V and J ends were trimmed by 1 base and 2 bases, with 14 bases remaining between them. The CDR3 nucleotides are TGTGCCAGCAGCCAAGTTTTGACAGGCCGAAACTATGGCTACACCTTC. It encodes CASSQVLTGRNYGYTF.